This T cell receptor beta chain is from a study of post-analysis software for immune sequencing data. Study-level information: As for disease course, relapsing-remitting, secondary progressive and progressive-relapsing multiple sclerosis were all included.

Unique molecular identifiers were carried by the TCR beta cDNA libraries. Each CDR3 protein gets one entry after TCRdb re-called the PCR reads with MiXCR. This table has roughly 410,000 distinct CDR3 sequences, roughly 38% appearing once. Overall study results and limits: Samples from a shared batch, those prepared together, strongly co-clustered by F measure. In patients, about five TRBV segments were more frequent than in controls, with TRBV5-6, TRBV5-1 and TRBV20-1 among them. Controls' normalized Chao1 diversity significantly exceeded that of multiple sclerosis patients.

With 5 bases removed from V and 2 bases from J, the gap between germline ends came to 12 bases. The CDR3 is made up of 14 amino acids. CDR1 and CDR2 (germline): SEHNR, FQNEAQ (reference sequence). In regard to this clonotype: Its target is not known.

Sequenced sample: blood. This clonotype originated in a girl aged 10-17 years with multiple sclerosis. The rearrangement joins TRBV7-9 to TRBJ1-1; D may be TRBD1 (5 bases). CDR3 sequence (DNA): TGTGCCAGCAGCCCGACAGTTATTAACACTGAAGCTTTCTTT. As protein: CASSPTVINTEAFF.